This TCR beta chain was obtained from a study of T cells after yellow fever vaccination (dated by TCRdb to the late 2010s). Looking at the study overall: Libraries from fractions with low cell numbers were prepared with the SMART-Seq v4 Ultra Low Input RNA kit. Bulk TCR alpha and beta repertoires were sequenced longitudinally to track T-cell clones before and after primary and booster YFV17D yellow fever vaccination. Two healthy male donors, one aged 18 to 29 and one aged 30 to 40 years, were included in the cohort. Blood was collected at multiple timepoints before and after primary and secondary immunization, and bulk PBMC replicates and cell subsets were isolated.

This clonotype was counted at least ten times. Its antigen target is currently unknown. No clone much larger than this one lies a single base away; base qualities are absent. As encoded in the germline V gene (reference sequence), CDR1 is SEHNR while CDR2 is FQNEAQ. V and J are truncated by 1 base and 4 bases respectively, leaving an intervening sequence of 13 bases. From cysteine to phenylalanine, the CDR3 is 15 amino acids long. Of the read, only the CDR3 DNA is kept; its 45 bases are in frame from base 1. TCRdb shows the sequencer as Illumina NovaSeq 6000. TCR cDNA was synthesized by 5'RACE template switching, through which a universal primer site and unique molecular identifiers were introduced. Priming of cDNA synthesis was performed from both the TCR alpha and TCR beta constant segments. Library amplification used two PCR steps, and the second PCR step added sample barcodes and sequencing adapters. Sequencing of libraries was done on Illumina HiSeq 2500 (2x100 bp) or NovaSeq (2x150 bp). As for the original processing: MIGEC handled demultiplexing of reads and collapsing into UMI consensus sequences, while MiXCR performed V(D)J alignment. Clonotypes responding to the vaccine were identified with edgeR on replicate PBMC samples, with the criteria of FDR below 0.01 and a log2 fold change above 5 up to day 15. Each bulk clonotype received a CD4 or CD8 identity based on whether the sequenced CD4 or CD8 repertoire contained that clonotype at higher abundance. TCRdb ran its own pipeline on the public reads, namely fastp trimming at Q25 and MiXCR clone calling, and kept in-frame beta chains. Identical CDR3 proteins give one entry, which carries the most common genes and DNA. These V and J calls originate from TCRdb's pipeline instead of the authors' own analysis. For this sample there are around 320,000 distinct CDR3 sequences; around 4.3% appear just once. The ten largest make up approximately 20% of the sample.

Points the paper makes about the study in general: A small fraction of clonotypes showed up in both the CD4 and CD8 compartments, probably as a result of convergent recombination. Because the study included only a couple of donors, the extent to which the findings can be generalized is limited. After the booster, most clones that had expanded after primary vaccination were detected again (nearly 98% of CD4 and more than 85% of CD8), suggesting broad maintenance of memory. FACS-sorted repertoires could contain abundant contaminating clonotypes from the bulk population, so computational filtering was required. Compared with the primary T-cell response, the secondary T-cell response was faster but weaker, reaching its peak on day 5 rather than on day 15.

The label giving this sample's treatment or condition can be read as: live attenuated yellow fever vaccine strain. At every blood-draw timepoint, two biological replicates of bulk PBMCs were collected. PBMCs were isolated from peripheral blood using a standard Ficoll-Paque protocol. TriZol was used to extract RNA from bulk PBMCs, CD4 and CD8 fractions, and dextramer-positive and dextramer-negative fractions. This sequence uses TRBV7-9 and TRBJ1-2; the D segment could be TRBD1, given 6 matching bases. This clonotype was obtained from a man aged 18 to 30 who received the YFV17D yellow fever vaccine. Sequencing was performed on PBMCs, taken 15 days after the yellow fever booster vaccination. The CDR3: CASSLDTGTPYGYTF. The DNA sequence follows: TGTGCCAGCAGCTTAGACACCGGGACACCCTATGGCTACACCTTC.